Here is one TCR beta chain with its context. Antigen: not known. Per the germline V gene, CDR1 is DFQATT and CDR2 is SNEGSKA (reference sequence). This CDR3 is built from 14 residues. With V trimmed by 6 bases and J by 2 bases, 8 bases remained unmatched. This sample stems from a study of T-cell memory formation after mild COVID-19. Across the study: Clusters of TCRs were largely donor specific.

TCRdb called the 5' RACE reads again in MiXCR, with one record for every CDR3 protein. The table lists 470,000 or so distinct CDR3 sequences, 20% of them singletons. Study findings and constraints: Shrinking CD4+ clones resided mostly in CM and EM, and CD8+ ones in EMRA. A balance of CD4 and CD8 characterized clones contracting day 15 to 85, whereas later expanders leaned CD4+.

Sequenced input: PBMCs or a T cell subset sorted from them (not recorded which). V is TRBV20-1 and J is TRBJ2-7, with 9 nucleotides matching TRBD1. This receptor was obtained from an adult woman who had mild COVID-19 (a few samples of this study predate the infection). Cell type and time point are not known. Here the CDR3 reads CSASRGQGPYEQYF. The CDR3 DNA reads TGCAGTGCGAGTAGGGGACAGGGCCCCTACGAGCAGTACTTC.